The clone carrying this TCR beta chain was observed a single time. The junction departs from germline at one end; a sequencing error may be responsible. These data originate in a study of radiation and T cells in renal cell carcinoma. Time point noted: baseline pretreatment blood. Specified treatment: 15 Gy SBRT to primary tumor, nephrectomy 4 weeks later. The method was immunoSEQ multiplex PCR; TCRdb's version includes in-frame clones alone and lacks a portion of them. The repertoire holds 140,000 or so clones, with 88% as singletons. The germline gives CDR1 SSHAT, CDR2 FNYEAQ (reference sequence). The CDR3 contains 17 residues.

The genes are TRBV7-7 and TRBJ2-2; TRBD2 agrees at 11 bases. The clonotype was recovered from a woman in her forties or fifties with renal cell carcinoma. The specimen was blood, collected from a patient whose treatment included radiotherapy and nephrectomy. CDR3 bases: TGTGCTAGCAGCTCCAGCTCTCTAGCGGGGGGTATCGGGGAGCTGTTTTTT. As protein: CASSSSSLAGGIGELFF.